Following are 3 T cell receptor beta chains from one sample sequenced in a study of OX40 agonist ivuxolimab in advanced cancers. The assay was immunoSEQ multiplex PCR, and TCRdb's table has in-frame clones only and misses some. The data contain about 77,000 clones, around four fifths of them singletons. The specimen was CD4+ or CD8+ T cells sorted from blood, collected in a trial of the OX40 agonist ivuxolimab. These receptors were obtained from an adult with an advanced solid tumor such as melanoma, head and neck, liver or kidney cancer.

The V and J genes are TRBV6-5 and TRBJ1-5; D unclear. This CDR3 has 12 residues. Trimming shortened V by 5 bases and J by 9 bases, and 11 bases separated the two germline ends. Germline CDR1 and CDR2: MNHEY and SVGAGI. This chain's CDR3 is CASSTDPGPQHF. The CDR3 DNA reads as TGTGCCAGCAGTACGGACCCGGGGCCCCAGCATTTT.

This chain links TRBV5-6 with TRBJ1-3; D gene uncertain. Trimming stripped 4 bases from V and 0 bases from J, with 14 bases between. Germline V gives CDR1 SGHDT, CDR2 YYEEEE. The length of the CDR3 is 16 residues. In DNA form, the CDR3 reads TGTGCCAGCAGCCTTCGACTCCGAATCTCTGGAAACACCATATATTTT. Translating gives CASSLRLRISGNTIYF. The whole variable domain, filled in from reference TRBV5-6 and TRBJ1-3, reads DAGVTQSPTHLIKTRGQQVTLRCSPKSGHDTVSWYQQALGQGPQFIFQYYEEEERQRGNFPDRFSGHQFPNYSSELNVNALLLGDSALYLCASSLRLRISGNTIYFGEGSWLTVV.

The V call is TRBV2, the J call TRBJ2-3, with 8 bases lining up with TRBD2. J was trimmed by 5 bases and V by 6 bases; bases with no gene match: 7. The CDR3 is 14 amino acids. Germline V gene sequence: CDR1 SNHLY, CDR2 FYNNEI. The CDR3 sequence: CASRYSGVQDTQYF. CDR3 bases: TGTGCCAGCAGGTATAGCGGGGTCCAAGATACGCAGTATTTT.